This T cell receptor beta chain stems from a study of T cell clones after liver transplantation. Study in general: Samples came pre-transplant, pre-randomization before withdrawal, and post-randomization after withdrawal ended.

Trimming removed 8 bases at V and 2 bases at J, with 19 bases between. This CDR3 region has 15 residues. Germline CDR1 is MDHEN and CDR2 is SYDVKM. The table came from immunoSEQ multiplex PCR; TCRdb's copy has only in-frame clones and leaves some out. The repertoire holds more than 75,000 clones, with roughly 80% as singletons. The receptor comes from a human patient who received a liver transplant. Some T cells may be provided by the graft donor. J is TRBJ2-7 and V is TRBV28; perhaps TRBD1 as D (7 bases). The sample here was CD4+ T cells from blood, taken 46 months after liver transplant. The CDR3 protein is CASSVAGTATYEQYF. The DNA for the CDR3 is TGTGCCAGCTCGGTTGCGGGGACAGCGACCTACGAGCAGTACTTC. Full variable domain (remainder filled in from reference TRBV28 and TRBJ2-7): DVKVTQSSRYLVKRTGEKVFLECVQDMDHENMFWYRQDPGLGLRLIYFSYDVKMKEKGDIPEGYSVSREKKERFSLILESASTNQTSMYLCASSVAGTATYEQYFGPGTRLTVT.